Below, 8 T cell receptor beta chains from the same sample are listed, as sequenced in a study of sequential checkpoint blockade in melanoma. Produced via immunoSEQ multiplex PCR; TCRdb's table is partial and in-frame only. The repertoire has roughly 28,000 clones, roughly 73% of them found once; the top ten carry 22%. Treatment defined: randomized to nivolumab then ipilimumab (arm A) or the reverse (arm B). The specimen comprised CD8+ T cells sorted from blood (inferred from file names), sampled from a patient given nivolumab and ipilimumab in sequence. The receptor source for this set is a human donor with melanoma.

J is TRBJ2-3 and V is TRBV9, with 12 positions matching TRBD2. V shed 0 bases, J shed 6 bases, and the junction held 5 bases outside the gene matches. The length of the CDR3 is 16 residues. Germline CDR1 reads SGDLS; CDR2 reads YYNGEE. The CDR3, as DNA: TGTGCCAGCAGCGTAGAGGCTAGCGGGAGGGTGGATACGCAGTATTTT. Translated: CASSVEASGRVDTQYF.

The CDR3 protein is CASSPRGMRETQYF. The CDR3 region has the DNA TGTGCCAGCAGCCCACGCGGGATGAGGGAGACCCAGTACTTC. The chain joins TRBV28 to TRBJ2-5, with D perhaps matching TRBD2 (6 bases). The germline gives CDR1 MDHEN, CDR2 SYDVKM. The CDR3 totals 14 residues. The V and J ends lost 6 bases and 5 bases respectively, with 16 bases between them.

V usage is TRBV4-1 and J usage is TRBJ2-1; D remains ambiguous. The V gene lost 8 bases and the J gene lost 10 bases, with 9 bases spanning the gap. Per the germline V gene, CDR1 is MGHRA and CDR2 is YSYEKL. This CDR3 contains 10 residues. CDR3 nucleotides: TGCGCCAGCTCCGGTGCGGAGCAGTTCTTC. This sequence encodes CASSGAEQFF.

The chain carries TRBV19 and TRBJ1-2; 11 bases map to TRBD1. The CDR3 is 12 residues long. CDR1 is LNHDA, CDR2 SQIVND, per germline (reference sequence). J gave up 8 bases and V 10 bases, and 6 bases lay outside the gene matches. As DNA, the CDR3 is TGTGCCACTGGACAGGGGGCTTTGGGCTACACCTTC. Protein: CATGQGALGYTF.

This clone was detected only once. The V gene is TRBV7-3, the J gene TRBJ2-7, with 7 bases lining up with TRBD1. V was clipped by 2 bases and J by 2 bases; unmatched bases: 3. The germline V gene has CDR1 SGHTA and CDR2 FQGTGA. This CDR3 has 14 amino acids. The CDR3 DNA sequence: TGTGCCAGCAGCTTAGGGACAGCACCCTACGAGCAGTACTTC. As protein: CASSLGTAPYEQYF.

V is TRBV19 and J is TRBJ2-5, with 8 bases lining up with TRBD2. Germline CDR1 and CDR2: LNHDA and SQIVND (reference sequence). Trimming at V came to 1 base and at J to 5 bases, leaving 9 bases not matched to a gene. The CDR3 runs 16 residues. The CDR3 DNA is TGTGCCAGTAGTATAGGACTCGCGGGAGGACGGGAGACCCAGTACTTC. Its translation: CASSIGLAGGRETQYF.

The genes are TRBV28 and TRBJ1-5, with TRBD1 matching over 10 bases. CDR1 and CDR2 (germline): MDHEN, SYDVKM. The CDR3 extends over 16 amino acids. V shed 5 bases, J shed 1 base, and the junction held 5 bases outside the gene matches. CDR3 in amino acids: CASSEGTGESNQPQHF. CDR3 sequence (DNA): TGTGCCAGCAGTGAAGGGACAGGGGAAAGCAATCAGCCCCAGCATTTT.

The V call is TRBV4-3, the J call TRBJ2-7; TRBD2 agrees at 15 bases. V was clipped by 4 bases and J by 2 bases; unmatched bases: 9. Germline CDR1 and CDR2: LGHNA and YSLEER. The CDR3 consists of 18 residues. CDR3 sequence: CASSRPTGTSGRTYEQYF. In nucleotides, the CDR3 is TGCGCCAGCAGCCGACCTACCGGGACTAGCGGGAGGACCTACGAGCAGTACTTC.